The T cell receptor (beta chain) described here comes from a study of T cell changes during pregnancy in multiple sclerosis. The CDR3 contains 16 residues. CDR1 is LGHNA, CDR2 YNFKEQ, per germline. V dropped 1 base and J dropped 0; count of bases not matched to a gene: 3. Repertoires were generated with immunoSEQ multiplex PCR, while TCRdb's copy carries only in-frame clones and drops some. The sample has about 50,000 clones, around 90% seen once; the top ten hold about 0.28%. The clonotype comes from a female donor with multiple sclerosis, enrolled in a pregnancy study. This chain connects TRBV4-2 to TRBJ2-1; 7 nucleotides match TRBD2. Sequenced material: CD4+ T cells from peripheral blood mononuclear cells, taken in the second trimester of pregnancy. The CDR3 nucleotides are TGTGCCAGCAGCCAAGTTTGGGGGGGCTCCTACAATGAGCAGTTCTTC. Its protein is CASSQVWGGSYNEQFF.